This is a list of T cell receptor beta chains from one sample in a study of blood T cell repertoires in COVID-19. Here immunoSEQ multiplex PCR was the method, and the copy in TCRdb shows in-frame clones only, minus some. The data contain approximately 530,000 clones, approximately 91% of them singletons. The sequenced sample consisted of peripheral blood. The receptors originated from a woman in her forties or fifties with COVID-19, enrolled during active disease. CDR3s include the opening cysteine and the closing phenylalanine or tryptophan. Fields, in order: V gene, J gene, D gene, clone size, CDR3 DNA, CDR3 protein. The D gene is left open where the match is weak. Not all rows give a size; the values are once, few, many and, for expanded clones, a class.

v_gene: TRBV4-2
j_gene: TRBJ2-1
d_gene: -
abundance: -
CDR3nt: TGTGCCAGCAGCCAAGTAGCCGGTGGCAATGAGCAGTTCTTC
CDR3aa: CASSQVAGGNEQFF

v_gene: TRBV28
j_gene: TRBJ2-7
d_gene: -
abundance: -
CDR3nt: TGTGCCAGCACCGCGCTAGCTGATCGTAGGTACGAGCAGTACTTC
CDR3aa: CASTALADRRYEQYF

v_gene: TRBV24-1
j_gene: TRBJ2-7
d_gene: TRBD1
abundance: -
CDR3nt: TGTGCCACCAGTGGACAGGGAGCTTACGAGCAGTACTTC
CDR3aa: CATSGQGAYEQYF

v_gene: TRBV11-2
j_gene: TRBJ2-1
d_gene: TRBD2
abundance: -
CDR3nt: TGTGCCAGCAGCTCAGATAGCGGGGGGCCAGAAGGTGAGCAGTTCTTC
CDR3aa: CASSSDSGGPEGEQFF

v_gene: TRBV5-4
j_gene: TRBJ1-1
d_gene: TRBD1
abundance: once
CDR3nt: TGTGCCAGCAGCCCAGGGACAGGGCTGGGGACTGAAGCTTTCTTT
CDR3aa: CASSPGTGLGTEAFF

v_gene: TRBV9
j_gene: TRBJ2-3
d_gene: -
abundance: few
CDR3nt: TGTGCCAGCAGCGAGGGGGGCACAGATACGCAGTATTTT
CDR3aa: CASSEGGTDTQYF

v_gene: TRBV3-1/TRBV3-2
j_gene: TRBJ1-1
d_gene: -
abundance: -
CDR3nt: TGTGCCAGCAGCCAAAACTCCCAGGGGCCGGCTTTCTTT
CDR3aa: CASSQNSQGPAFF

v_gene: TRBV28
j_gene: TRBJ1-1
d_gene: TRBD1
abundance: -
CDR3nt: TGTGCCAGCAAGGGGACAGGGGGCCGGTCGGGCACTGAAGCTTTCTTT
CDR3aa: CASKGTGGRSGTEAFF

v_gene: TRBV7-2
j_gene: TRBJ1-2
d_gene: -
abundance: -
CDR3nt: TGTGCCAGCAGCTTAGAATACAGCCTTAACGGCTACACCTTC
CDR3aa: CASSLEYSLNGYTF

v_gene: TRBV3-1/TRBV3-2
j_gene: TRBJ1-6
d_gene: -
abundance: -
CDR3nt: TGTGCCAGCAGCCCTTATATGGGACTTTCACCCCTCCACTTT
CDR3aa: CASSPYMGLSPLHF

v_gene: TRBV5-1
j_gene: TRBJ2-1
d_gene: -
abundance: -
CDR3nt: TGCGCCAGCGGAGCGGCTCCAAACAATGAGCAGTTCTTC
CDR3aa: CASGAAPNNEQFF

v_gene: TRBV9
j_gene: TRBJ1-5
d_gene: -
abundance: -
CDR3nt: TGTGCCAGCAGCGCCGGGGGGGGCCGCAATCAGCCCCAGCATTTT
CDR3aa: CASSAGGGRNQPQHF

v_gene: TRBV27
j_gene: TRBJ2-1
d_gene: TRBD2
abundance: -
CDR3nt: TGTGCCAGCAGTTTCTTGGCGGGGGGGAATGAGCAGTTCTTC
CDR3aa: CASSFLAGGNEQFF

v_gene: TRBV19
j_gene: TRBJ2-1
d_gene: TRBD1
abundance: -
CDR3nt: TGTGCCAGTAGTATGTACGGGACAGGGGGGGCCAATGAGCAGTTCTTC
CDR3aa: CASSMYGTGGANEQFF

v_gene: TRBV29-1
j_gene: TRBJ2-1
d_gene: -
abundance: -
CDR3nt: TGCAGCGTTGCGTCGGGGTACAATGAGCAGTTCTTC
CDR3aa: CSVASGYNEQFF

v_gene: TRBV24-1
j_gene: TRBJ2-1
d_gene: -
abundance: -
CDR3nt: TGTGCCACCAGCCCCCGGGGCAGGGGAAGGGATGAGCAGTTCTTC
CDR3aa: CATSPRGRGRDEQFF

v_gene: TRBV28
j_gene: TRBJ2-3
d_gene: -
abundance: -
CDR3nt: TGTGCCAGCAGACGTAGATGGAGTCGGACAGATACGCAGTATTTT
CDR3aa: CASRRRWSRTDTQYF

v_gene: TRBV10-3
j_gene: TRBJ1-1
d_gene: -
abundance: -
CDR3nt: TGTGCCATCAGTGAGTCCCGGGGTGGCACTGAAGCTTTCTTT
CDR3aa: CAISESRGGTEAFF

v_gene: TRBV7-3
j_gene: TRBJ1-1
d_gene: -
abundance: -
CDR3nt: TGTGCCAGCAGCTTATTAAACCAGGGGAACACTGAAGCTTTCTTT
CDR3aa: CASSLLNQGNTEAFF

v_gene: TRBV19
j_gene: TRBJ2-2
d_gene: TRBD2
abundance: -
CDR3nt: TGTGCCAGTAGTCCGCGGGGGGGGCACACCGGGGAGCTGTTTTTT
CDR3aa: CASSPRGGHTGELFF

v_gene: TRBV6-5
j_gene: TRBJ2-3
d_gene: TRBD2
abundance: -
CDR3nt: TGTGCCAGCAGTTACGGGGCGGGGGGGAGAGATACGCAGTATTTT
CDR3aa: CASSYGAGGRDTQYF

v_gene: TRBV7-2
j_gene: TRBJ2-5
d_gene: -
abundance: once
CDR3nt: TGTGCCAGCAGCTTAGGAGGGAACCAAGAGACCCAGTACTTC
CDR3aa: CASSLGGNQETQYF

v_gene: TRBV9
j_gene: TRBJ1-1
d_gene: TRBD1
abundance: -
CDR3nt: TGTGCCACCAACCTACAAGGGACAGGTCAAGCTTTCTTT
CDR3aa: CATNLQGTGQAFF

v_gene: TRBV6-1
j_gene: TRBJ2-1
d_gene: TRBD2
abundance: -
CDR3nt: TGTGCCAGCAGTGATGATCGGGGGGGCCTTGAGCAGTTCTTC
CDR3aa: CASSDDRGGLEQFF